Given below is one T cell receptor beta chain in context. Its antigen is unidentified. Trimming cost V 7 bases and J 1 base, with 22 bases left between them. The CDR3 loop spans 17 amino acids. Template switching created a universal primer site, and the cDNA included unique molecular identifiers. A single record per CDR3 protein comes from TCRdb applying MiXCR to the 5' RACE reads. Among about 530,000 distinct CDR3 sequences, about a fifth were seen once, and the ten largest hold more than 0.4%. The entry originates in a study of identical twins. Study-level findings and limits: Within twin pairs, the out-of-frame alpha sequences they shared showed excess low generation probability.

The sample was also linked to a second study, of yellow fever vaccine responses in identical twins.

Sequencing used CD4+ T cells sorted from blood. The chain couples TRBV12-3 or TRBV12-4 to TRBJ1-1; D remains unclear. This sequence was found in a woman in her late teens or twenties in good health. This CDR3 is CASTSPGRSYWNTEAFF. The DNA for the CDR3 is TGTGCCAGCACCTCCCCCGGGAGGAGTTACTGGAACACTGAAGCTTTCTTT.